These T cell receptor beta chains were read from a single sample in a study of CD8 T cells in Susac syndrome. A single record per CDR3 protein comes from TCRdb applying MiXCR to the immunoSEQ multiplex PCR reads. This table has more than 200,000 distinct CDR3 sequences, roughly 92% appearing once. Sequences were obtained from CD8+ T cells from PBMCs. These receptor sequences come from a human donor with multiple sclerosis. Each CDR3 is given without its conserved first and last residue.

ASSLEMLNTEAF,TRBV7-9,TRBJ1-1
ASSQDRETQY,TRBV4-2,TRBJ2-5
SARDSGATGELF,TRBV20-1,TRBJ2-2
ASSMTGNYNEQF,TRBV9,TRBJ2-1
ASSYAGGSYNEQF,TRBV27,TRBJ2-1
ASSARGIAVGFTGELF,TRBV6-4,TRBJ2-2
ASSSYGGSTGELF,TRBV7-2,TRBJ2-2
ATSRGWGESTEAF,TRBV15,TRBJ1-1
ASRVKETQY,TRBV30,TRBJ2-5
ASSPSDVSYEQY,TRBV7-2,TRBJ2-7
ASSYRDRGQDIQY,TRBV13,TRBJ2-4
ASSFYRDTRYGYT,TRBV6-2/TRBV6-3,TRBJ1-2
ASSPQLWRGYEQY,TRBV6-1,TRBJ2-7
ASSETSGSSYEQY,TRBV6-2/TRBV6-3,TRBJ2-7
ASSDGTSGSLTGELF,TRBV5-6,TRBJ2-2
SARDRGTVDPYEQY,TRBV20-1,TRBJ2-7
ASSHHSQGIQPQH,TRBV4-1,TRBJ1-5
ASSGTGSSYEQY,TRBV19,TRBJ2-7
ASRSTSGGYEQY,TRBV27,TRBJ2-7
ASSQEGLAGISAGETQY,TRBV3-1,TRBJ2-5
ASRLVGGIAGNTIY,TRBV12-2,TRBJ1-3
ATSDRRQGREETQY,TRBV24-1,TRBJ2-5
ASSFDQRQTYGYT,TRBV7-9,TRBJ1-2
AISESQGGNQPQH,TRBV10-3,TRBJ1-5
ASSDHPTIMNNEQF,TRBV9,TRBJ2-1
AWRSGTGEETQY,TRBV30,TRBJ2-5
ATGHGRNEQF,TRBV7-9,TRBJ2-1
ASSSRIGTEETQY,TRBV7-9,TRBJ2-5
ASSLGTGGLHSNQPQH,TRBV12-3/TRBV12-4,TRBJ1-5
ASMKTGRGSDTEAF,TRBV2,TRBJ1-1
ASSLMGGGNEQF,TRBV11-2,TRBJ2-1
ASSKTGGTEAF,TRBV19,TRBJ1-1
ASSPAGLAGGPGEDTQY,TRBV3-1,TRBJ2-3
ASRLTGANGYT,TRBV27,TRBJ1-2
SVEGTSGTSYEQY,TRBV29-1,TRBJ2-7
ASRASKNIQY,TRBV6-4,TRBJ2-4
ASSLGQGANGYT,TRBV5-1,TRBJ1-2
ASSTQGSGNQPQH,TRBV19,TRBJ1-5
ASGSTPSAGDIQY,TRBV12-5,TRBJ2-4
ASSVNPRSGSNTGELF,TRBV9,TRBJ2-2
ADWGRENYGYT,TRBV5-4,TRBJ1-2
ASSPSAGGEQY,TRBV9,TRBJ2-7
ASGNRDWGETQY,TRBV11-2,TRBJ2-5
SGWGEWSQY,TRBV29-1,TRBJ2-3
SVLSGVTEAF,TRBV29-1,TRBJ1-1
ASSSIINRNPLVVSGANVLT,TRBV5-6,TRBJ2-6
ASSSGPGTDTQY,TRBV25-1,TRBJ2-3
SVEEGASSYEQY,TRBV29-1,TRBJ2-7
ASSSSSGRANEQY,TRBV7-8,TRBJ2-7
ASSLEPSRGGKNNEQF,TRBV13,TRBJ2-1
ASSLSPVEGAETQY,TRBV5-1,TRBJ2-5
ASSLVGTARDTQY,TRBV11-2,TRBJ2-3
ASSLNYGNIQY,TRBV5-6,TRBJ2-4
ASSLEVGNEQY,TRBV7-2,TRBJ2-7
ASSLLLAGEDTQY,TRBV7-9,TRBJ2-3
ASRDGTAF,TRBV2,TRBJ1-1
ASSQLRLADTQY,TRBV4-1,TRBJ2-3
ASSQGGGRTEAF,TRBV4-3,TRBJ1-1
ASSVGLRGTGTQY,TRBV9,TRBJ2-5
ASSPWSGEQF,TRBV9,TRBJ2-1